This TCR beta chain was sequenced for a study of cytomegalovirus exposure and HLA in healthy donors (dated by TCRdb to about 2017). Some background on the complete study: According to an earlier analysis of 550 to 750 of the donors, about 179 million T cells yielded over 100 million unique TCR beta sequences and around 300 Gb of sequence data. HLA typing included class I and class II loci at four-digit resolution. The study combined high-throughput TCR immunosequencing, statistical association of individual TCRs with disease status, and machine learning to predict cytomegalovirus infection status. All discovery cohort repertoires had been generated using a single sequencing platform. In the later analysis, no new phenotypic data were used to find candidate immune exposures; instead, reliance was placed on TCR beta sequences and their occurrence across donors. Among the roughly 390 genotyped donors, around 81% belonged to the genetic ancestry cluster associated with self-reported Caucasian donors. An earlier analysis of around 640 of the donors used high-throughput TCR beta sequencing to judge whether each TCR beta V gene segment behaved as functional or pseudogenic. A later analysis re-examined previously published TCR beta repertoires from roughly 720 donors and added high-resolution HLA genotyping to investigate patterns of TCR occurrence. Roughly 300 gigabases of sequencing data and 91 million or so unique TCR sequences made up an early release that covered some 640 HLA-typed donors. Donor age, sex, ethnicity and CMV serostatus were collected together with the repertoire data. Several DR-DQ haplotypes were handled as single units for association and clustering, since linkage in the cohort was strong. Typing coverage varied by locus: roughly 620-630 donors for A, B, C, DRB1 and DQB1; some 520 for DQA1; approximately 610 for DPA1; 400 to 480 for DPB1. A later genetic analysis took genome-wide SNP genotypes for about 65% of the 666 donors and used that subset as a discovery cohort. Along with the roughly 670-subject first cohort, a separate validation cohort of around 120 different subjects was used. The study was designed to test whether signatures of past pathogen exposure could be identified by cataloging public T cell receptors. The study profiled the T cell repertoires of under 850 subjects by immunosequencing and related them to cytomegalovirus serostatus. Across approximately 420 genotyped donors of the cohort, an average of roughly 250,000 unique TCR beta nucleotide sequences per donor were sequenced, and approximately 17% of those sequences were non-productive.

Points on this clone: Which antigen it targets is not known. No base quality values were provided; no much bigger clone lies one nucleotide off.

The cohort comprised fewer than 750 healthy bone marrow donors. Cohort members were all nominally healthy when sampled, although unrecorded immune exposures were likely present. The donor was CMV seropositive and was included in the group of 270 or so seropositive cohort members. Each donor provided a peripheral blood sample, and peripheral blood mononuclear cells were used for TCR beta sequencing. Genomic DNA extraction from the blood cell samples was performed with the Qiagen DNeasy Blood Extraction Kit. Results and caveats for the whole study, not just this receptor: According to a later analysis, TCR association rates differed among HLA loci, with DRB1 alleles showing the most associated TCRs and HLA-C alleles showing the fewest. The study listed 164 TCR beta chains as associated with cytomegalovirus. In a later analysis, HLA-associated TCR beta chains showed more clonal expansion and lower generation probabilities than non-associated chains that were equally common. A later analysis associated about 17,000 TCR beta sequences with specific HLA alleles at a false discovery rate of 0.05. Linkage disequilibrium might explain the correlated functional status among segregating V segments, but an unknown experimental factor could not be excluded. Across donors, most TCR sequences were observed very rarely, whereas some public TCRs were present in many individuals. The 87-base-pair reads could not distinguish some IMGT-functional V segments, including TRBV6-2 and TRBV6-3, so those segments were excluded. Most CMV-associated TCR beta chains appeared to be HLA-restricted in a later analysis, and the HLA associations seemed to be driven largely by CMV exposure. According to a later analysis, parvovirus B19, influenza, CMV and Epstein-Barr virus appeared linked to several top co-occurrence clusters. The classifier was reported to diagnose cytomegalovirus status with high specificity and sensitivity in both the original cohort and the validation cohort. Because HLA typing was unavailable for some donors at each locus, only the typed subset was used in association tests. Sequencing depth was assumed to be roughly uniform across donors in the presence/absence analyses, though that assumption may not hold. A cluster of highly shared sequence variants was judged likely to represent a technical artifact of the sequencing pipeline. This cohort had only TCR beta chains sequenced, and the lack of alpha or paired-chain data limited which features could be detected. A further reported finding was that TCR beta sequences accurately predicted the HLA-A and HLA-B alleles for most subjects in the first cohort. According to the authors, the approach could potentially be generalized to other disease states and immunological phenotypes. The earlier analysis of about 600 of the donors excluded 15 to 20 rarely observed V segments, including chromosome 9 orphons, because counts were too low. In vitro tests confirmed that a few of the cytomegalovirus-associated TCR beta chains recognize cytomegalovirus antigens. Compared with the roughly 670-donor mean, donors in an Asian-associated ancestry cluster had fewer N-insertions in productive TCRs, according to a later genetic analysis. A later genetic analysis associated a missense DCLRE1C variant with V-gene and J-gene trimming of TCR beta chains, and an independent cohort replicated the association. When HLA alleles, especially DR and DQ, strongly co-occurred, attributing TCR associations to individual alleles was difficult. The only immune exposure information available for the cohort was CMV serostatus. An earlier analysis of approximately 540 of the donors showed that most TCR beta V segments appeared in productive rearrangements either about 87% or about 30% of the time, which broadly matched IMGT annotations.

The CDR3 measures 16 amino acids from cysteine to phenylalanine. The DNA shown is the 48-base CDR3, in frame from base 1. CDR1 and CDR2, per the germline V gene (reference sequence), are SEHNR and FQNEAQ. Compared with germline, V lacks 6 bases and J lacks 2 bases; bases without a gene match: 12. Library preparation employed the immunoSEQ multiplex PCR assay. The multiplex PCR relied on a mix of 60 forward primers for TCR Vbeta segments and 13 reverse primers for TCR Jbeta segments. A multiplex PCR assay on genomic DNA amplified the CDR3 region of rearranged TCR beta genes. The Illumina HiSeq System was used to sequence the amplified TCR beta libraries as 87-base-pair reads. In the source study's methods: A later analysis counted tens of millions of unique TCR beta chains across the approximately 700 repertoires, and 10 million to 12 million of these chains were shared by at least two donors. Raw reads were error-corrected and collapsed into unique sequences by a nearest-neighbor algorithm in which closely related sequences were merged to remove PCR and sequencing errors. V, D and J gene segments were assigned by aligning CDR3 sequences to IMGT reference sequences. For a sequence to be retained, at least a six-nucleotide match to both a V gene segment and a J gene segment was required. A rearrangement was called productive if the CDR3 had no stop codons and remained in frame with V and J, and every other rearrangement was called non-productive. CDR3 was defined according to IMGT convention as the region running from the second conserved V-encoded cysteine to the conserved J-encoded phenylalanine. Sequences without an unambiguous match to a single V gene segment were excluded from the earlier analysis of several hundred of the donors. An earlier analysis of roughly 590 of the donors called V segments functional above 56.7% productive rearrangements and segregating when the between-donor standard deviation exceeded 5%. A statistical classification framework was developed to diagnose cytomegalovirus status using the catalog of TCR beta chain sequences. V and J gene assignment, in a later analysis, came from comparing TCR nucleotide sequences with IMGT/GENE-DB human TR gene sequences. In a later analysis, CDR3 sequences and most-parsimonious VDJ recombination scenarios were assigned using the TCRdist pipeline. A later analysis defined each TCR beta chain by its CDR3 amino acid sequence plus V-gene family, and excluded reads lacking a unique V-gene family. In a later analysis, fewer than 650 highly shared, low-generation-probability nucleotide sequences were removed to address suspected cross-contamination and a sequencing artifact. For each public chain, a later analysis derived a clonal expansion index from normalized ranks of inferred template counts within each repertoire. Generation probabilities in a later analysis came from a VDJ recombination model fitted to out-of-frame rearrangements, and those results were checked against IGoR. In a later analysis, TCR-TCR, TCR-HLA and TCR-CMV co-occurrence was scored with hypergeometric tests, and a repertoire-size bias correction was applied to TCR pairs. False discovery rates were estimated in a later analysis by permuting HLA or CMV assignments 20 times. A later analysis grouped co-occurring TCRs with DBSCAN, adding TCRdist sequence similarity when clustering within HLA-allele-positive subsets. Co-occurrence clustering excluded repertoires with fewer than 30,000 or more than 120,000 public chains, plus five with anomalous nucleotide sharing. The table comes from immuneACCESS by way of TCRdb, which keeps in-frame sequences with V and J called. Part of the clones is missing from these tables; in studies checked, under half for an unresolved V gene and the rest for unknown reasons. V and J calls and clone size come straight from that table; D and trimming were deduced from the DNA. The sample yields 120,000 or so clones; over 80% were counted once. The ten largest account for 20% of the sample.

The sequence is built from TRBV7-9 and TRBJ2-7, with TRBD2 matching 8 junction bases. Input material: PBMCs. The clonotype originates from a man in his late teens or twenties in good health and CMV-seropositive. The nucleotide sequence is TGTGCCAGCAGACCGATAACTAGCGGTGAACCCTACGAGCAGTACTTC. Its translation is CASRPITSGEPYEQYF.